This T cell receptor (beta chain) appears in the sequencing data of a study of CD8 T cells in Susac syndrome (dated by TCRdb to the late 2010s). Regarding the complete study: Whether CD8+ T cell activation and differentiation in Susac syndrome was antigen driven was tested using repertoire sequencing. Clonality of the CD8+ T cell repertoire was compared between over 10 healthy donors, approximately 14 Susac syndrome patients and roughly 15 multiple sclerosis patients. Results and caveats for the whole study, not just this receptor: The number of individuals in the TCR sequencing and HLA analysis was acknowledged as relatively small.

Of note for this clonotype: Its antigen has not been determined. It has no much larger one-base neighbor in the sample; base qualities were not kept.

RNA was extracted with the RNeasy kit and roughly 0.5 to 1 ug was reverse transcribed using random hexamers. The immunoSEQ multiplex PCR assay, which covers 54 Vbeta and 13 Jbeta segments, was used to amplify TCR beta CDR3 regions. Bias from PCR amplification was corrected by using a synthetic template baseline for primer optimization and for computational correction. In the paper's pipeline: Only productive sequences were kept, with reads annotated to V, D and J genes according to IMGT and analyzed in immunoSEQ Analyzer. Clonality was calculated as one minus the Shannon entropy normalized by log2 of the number of productive unique sequences. Public and private clones were assessed among the 100 most prevalent clones of each patient and control. Clones were defined as Susac-specific when absent from the healthy and MS cohorts, from approximately 1,100 published viral clones and from other ImmuneACCESS disease sequences. Through fastp at Q25 and MiXCR, TCRdb rebuilt clones from the public reads, retaining in-frame beta chains. Each entry is one CDR3 protein sequence, shown with its most common DNA and genes. In this record, the V and J calls reflect TCRdb's handling and not the investigators' own analysis. Here the sample has 55,000 to 70,000 distinct CDR3 sequences; approximately 95% occur a single time. Roughly 0.24% of the sample lies in the top ten.

The CDR1 and CDR2 encoded by the germline V gene (reference sequence) are LGHDT and YNNKEL. The CDR3 runs 16 residues from the cysteine to the phenylalanine. This entry keeps only the CDR3 DNA: 48 bases, framed from base 1. A distance of 19 bases separates the germline ends of V and J, which lose 5 bases and 3 bases respectively. High-throughput TCR beta sequencing profiled peripheral blood CD8+ and CD4+ T cells from healthy donors, Susac syndrome patients and multiple sclerosis patients. Healthy donors were age- and sex-matched controls. Bulk CD8+ and CD4+ T cells were purified by magnetic negative isolation, while CD8+ TEMRA cells were enriched using FACS. Blood was collected in EDTA tubes and processed within 24 hours, with PBMCs isolated through density gradient centrifugation. PBMCs intended for TCR sequencing were cryopreserved in liquid nitrogen and were subsequently thawed in a 37 degrees C water bath. Purity of sorted or isolated CD4+, CD8+ and CD8+ TEMRA cells was at least 90%.

Recombination joined TRBV3-1 with TRBJ1-2; TRBD1 is a possible D gene, resting on 6 matching bases. The TCR was taken from a human donor in good health. The sequenced sample was CD8+ T cells from PBMCs. The encoded CDR3 is CASSGGRSWQDYGYTF. The nucleotides read TGTGCCAGCAGCGGGGGCAGATCTTGGCAAGACTATGGCTACACCTTC.